A selection of T cell receptor beta chains follows, all from one sample in a study of blood T cell repertoires in COVID-19. The method was immunoSEQ multiplex PCR; TCRdb's version includes in-frame clones alone and lacks a portion of them. The repertoire has more than 250,000 clones, 70% to 90% of them found once; the top ten carry over 5.5%. Sequenced sample: peripheral blood. Source of these receptors: a woman aged 45-59 years with COVID-19, enrolled during active disease. The CDR3 runs from the conserved cysteine through the conserved F or W. Each record gives: V gene, clone size, J gene, D gene, CDR3 DNA, CDR3 protein. The D gene is left open where the match is weak. Clone size is not always given. Where it is, it says once, few, many or a class for expanded clones.

V: TRBV7-2; size: NA; J: TRBJ2-3; D: TRBD2; DNA: TGTGCCAGCAGCTTAAGTACGCTAGCGGGAGCAAGGTCCGGGGATACGCAGTATTTT; CDR3: CASSLSTLAGARSGDTQYF
V: TRBV9; size: NA; J: TRBJ1-2; D: TRBD1; DNA: TGTGCCAGCAGCGGAGAACCCCGGGACAGGGAAATCGATGGCTACACCTTC; CDR3: CASSGEPRDREIDGYTF
V: TRBV6-5; size: NA; J: TRBJ2-1; D: NA; DNA: TGTGCCAGCAGTTTGGGTAGCCCCAATGAGCAGTTCTTC; CDR3: CASSLGSPNEQFF
V: TRBV18; size: NA; J: TRBJ1-4; D: NA; DNA: TGTGCCAGCAAAAAACAGGGAACAACTAATGAAAAACTGTTTTTT; CDR3: CASKKQGTTNEKLFF
V: TRBV5-6; size: few; J: TRBJ2-7; D: TRBD1; DNA: TGTGCCAGCAGTCTGAGAGGGACAGGGGCCTACGAGCAGTACTTC; CDR3: CASSLRGTGAYEQYF
V: TRBV12-3/TRBV12-4; size: NA; J: TRBJ2-7; D: TRBD2; DNA: TGTGCCAGCAGCACCCTAGCGGCCGGGGAGCAGTACTTC; CDR3: CASSTLAAGEQYF
V: TRBV19; size: NA; J: TRBJ1-1; D: NA; DNA: TGTGCCAGTAGTATAGGATCAGAACGAGCTTTCTTT; CDR3: CASSIGSERAFF
V: TRBV5-1; size: NA; J: TRBJ2-5; D: NA; DNA: TGCGCCAGCAGCTTGACTAGCCGACGGGAAGAGACCCAGTACTTC; CDR3: CASSLTSRREETQYF
V: TRBV7-2; size: NA; J: TRBJ2-4; D: NA; DNA: TGTGCCAGCAGCTTAGTCCGGGACGGGGGAGCCAAAAACATTCAGTACTTC; CDR3: CASSLVRDGGAKNIQYF
V: TRBV24-1; size: NA; J: TRBJ1-2; D: NA; DNA: TGTGCCACCAGTGACGTCGACAGCAACTATGGCTACACCTTC; CDR3: CATSDVDSNYGYTF
V: TRBV7-2; size: NA; J: TRBJ2-1; D: TRBD2; DNA: TGTGCCAGCAGCTTAGCAGTGACTAGCGGGATTAATGAGCAGTTCTTC; CDR3: CASSLAVTSGINEQFF
V: TRBV2; size: NA; J: TRBJ1-5; D: NA; DNA: TGTGCCAGCAGTTTTTCCCACGTTAGACAGGGCAATCAGCCCCAGCATTTT; CDR3: CASSFSHVRQGNQPQHF
V: TRBV4-3; size: NA; J: TRBJ2-4; D: NA; DNA: TGCGCCAGCAGCCGGGACTTTCAAGGAGCCAAAAACATTCAGTACTTC; CDR3: CASSRDFQGAKNIQYF
V: TRBV7-2; size: NA; J: TRBJ2-2; D: TRBD2; DNA: TGTGCCAGCAGCCATTCTAGCGGGACCGGGGAGCTGTTTTTT; CDR3: CASSHSSGTGELFF
V: TRBV19; size: NA; J: TRBJ2-1; D: TRBD2; DNA: TGTGCCAGTAGAAGACTAGCGGGAGTAAATGAGCAGTTCTTC; CDR3: CASRRLAGVNEQFF
V: TRBV19; size: NA; J: TRBJ1-5; D: NA; DNA: TGTGCCAGTAGTTTAAGCAATCAGCCCCAGCATTTT; CDR3: CASSLSNQPQHF
V: TRBV12-5; size: NA; J: TRBJ1-4; D: TRBD1; DNA: TGTGCTAGTGGTTACACGTTCCAGGGGGATGAAAAACTGTTTTTT; CDR3: CASGYTFQGDEKLFF
V: TRBV5-1; size: once; J: TRBJ2-1; D: TRBD2; DNA: TGCGCCAGCAGCTTGGAAGGGCTAGCGGGAAGAGTGGGCTACAATGAGCAGTTCTTC; CDR3: CASSLEGLAGRVGYNEQFF
V: TRBV4-2; size: once; J: TRBJ2-1; D: TRBD2; DNA: TGTGCCAGCAGCCAATTAGGACTAGCGGTGTCCTACAATGAGCAGTTCTTC; CDR3: CASSQLGLAVSYNEQFF
V: TRBV3-1/TRBV3-2; size: NA; J: TRBJ1-5; D: TRBD1; DNA: TGTGCCAGCAGCCAAGGACAGGGGGCCGGTCAGCCCCAGCATTTT; CDR3: CASSQGQGAGQPQHF
V: TRBV7-2; size: NA; J: TRBJ2-5; D: NA; DNA: TGTGCCAGCAGCTTAGTCTTCACAGAATCCCAGTACTTC; CDR3: CASSLVFTESQYF
V: TRBV6-5; size: NA; J: TRBJ2-2; D: TRBD2; DNA: TGTGCCAGCAGTTACGGGAGCGGGAGGGCCACCGGGGAGCTGTTTTTT; CDR3: CASSYGSGRATGELFF